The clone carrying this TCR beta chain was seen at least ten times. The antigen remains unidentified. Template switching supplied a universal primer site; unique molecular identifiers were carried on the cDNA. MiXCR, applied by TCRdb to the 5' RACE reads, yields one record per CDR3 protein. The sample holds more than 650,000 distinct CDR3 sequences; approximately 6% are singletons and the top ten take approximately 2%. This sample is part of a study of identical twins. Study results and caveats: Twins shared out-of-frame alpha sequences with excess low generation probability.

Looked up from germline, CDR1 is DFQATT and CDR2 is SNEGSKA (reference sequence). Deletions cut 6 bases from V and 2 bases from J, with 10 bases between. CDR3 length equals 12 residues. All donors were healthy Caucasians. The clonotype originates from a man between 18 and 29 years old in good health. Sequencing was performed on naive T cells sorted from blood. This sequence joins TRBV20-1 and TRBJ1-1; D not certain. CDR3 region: CSARPGNTEAFF. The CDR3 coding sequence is TGCAGTGCCAGGCCTGGCAACACTGAAGCTTTCTTT.